A single sample gave rise to the 28 T cell receptor beta chains below, sequenced in a study of OX40 agonist ivuxolimab in advanced cancers. Using immunoSEQ multiplex PCR, the repertoire was profiled, and TCRdb retains in-frame clones only, with some absent. Of about 64,000 clones listed, 75% to 85% are singletons. Sequenced here: CD4+ or CD8+ T cells sorted from blood, sampled in a trial of the OX40 agonist ivuxolimab. Source of these receptors: an adult with an advanced solid tumor such as melanoma, head and neck, liver or kidney cancer.

The rearrangement uses TRBV5-4 and TRBJ1-1; 7 bases align to TRBD1. The CDR3 contains 15 residues. The germline gives CDR1 SGHNT, CDR2 YYREEE (reference sequence). V lost 4 bases to trimming and J lost 4 bases; unmatched junction nucleotides: 10. The CDR3 region has the DNA TGTGCCAGCAGCCCCATCCCAGGGGGAGGCACTGAAGCTTTCTTT. It translates to CASSPIPGGGTEAFF.

The chain couples TRBV6-6 to TRBJ1-1; D is possibly TRBD1 (5 bases). Germline lookup yields CDR1 MNHNY and CDR2 SVGAGI (reference sequence). The CDR3 length is 15 residues. V dropped 6 bases and J dropped 1 base, with 15 bases sitting between them. The CDR3 region is CASSLKGQGNTEAFF. The CDR3 DNA follows: TGTGCCAGCAGCTTAAAAGGGCAGGGGAACACTGAAGCTTTCTTT.

Note on this clone: Other DNA sequences in this specimen translate into the identical CDR3. This sequence joins TRBV18 and TRBJ2-7; D ambiguous. The CDR3 contains 11 residues. Germline V lookup: CDR1 KGHSH, CDR2 LQKENI. V was cut by 3 bases and J by 4 bases, with 4 bases left in between. Here the CDR3 DNA reads TGTGCCAGCTCACCGGATTACGAGCAGTACTTC. As protein: CASSPDYEQYF.

This clone is judged medium-sized. The chain uses TRBV30 and TRBJ1-3; no definite D call. The CDR3 is made up of 12 amino acids. The ends were cut back, 5 bases at V and 4 bases at J, with 9 bases in the middle. Germline CDR1 is GTSNPN and CDR2 is SVGIG (reference sequence). The CDR3 is CAWGGQGNTIYF. CDR3 DNA sequence: TGTGCCTGGGGAGGGCAGGGAAACACCATATATTTT.

V gene TRBV10-3 combines with J gene TRBJ2-1; D might be TRBD2 (6 bases). Trimming stripped 6 bases from V and 3 bases from J, with 9 bases between. Per the germline V gene, CDR1 is ENHRY and CDR2 is SYGVKD. The CDR3 is 13 residues long. CDR3 DNA sequence: TGTGCCATCAGAGGCGGGAACTACAATGAGCAGTTCTTC. This sequence encodes CAIRGGNYNEQFF.

The chain links TRBV30 to TRBJ1-2; D unresolved. V lost 3 bases and J 1 base, leaving 18 bases between the germline ends. The V gene's germline CDR1 is GTSNPN and CDR2 SVGIG (reference sequence). The CDR3 contains 16 residues. Written as DNA, the CDR3 is TGTGCCTGGAGGAGAGGCAGGCTCTATAATAACTATGGCTACACCTTC. It is translated as CAWRRGRLYNNYGYTF. The entire variable domain, with the rest obtained from reference TRBV30 and TRBJ1-2, is as follows: SQTIHQWPATLVQPVGSPLSLECTVEGTSNPNLYWYRQAAGRGLQLLFYSVGIGQISSEVPQNLSASRPQDRQFILSSKKLLLSDSGFYLCAWRRGRLYNNYGYTFGSGTRLTVV.

The V and J genes are TRBV5-1 and TRBJ2-5; unclear D gene. In germline, CDR1 is SGHRS, CDR2 YFSETQ. The V and J ends lost 7 bases and 4 bases respectively, with 17 bases between them. There are 14 residues in the CDR3. The CDR3 DNA reads TGCGCCAGCCACAACGCGGCAGGTGGAGAGACCCAGTACTTC. Translation: CASHNAAGGETQYF.

The chain combines TRBV5-8 with TRBJ2-5; no clear D. Germline CDR1 reads SGHTS; CDR2 reads YDEGEE. Trimming stripped 3 bases from V and 5 bases from J, with 8 bases between. CDR3 size: 12 residues. The DNA of the CDR3 is TGTGCCAGCAGCTCCGTCTCGGAGACCCAGTACTTC. It yields the protein CASSSVSETQYF. The full variable domain, rest sourced from reference TRBV5-8 and TRBJ2-5, is EAGVTQSPTHLIKTRGQQATLRCSPISGHTSVYWYQQALGLGLQFLLWYDEGEERNRGNFPPRFSGRQFPNYSSELNVNALELEDSALYLCASSSVSETQYFGPGTRLLVL.

Note on this clone: Other nucleotide sequences in the sample specify the same CDR3. The chain combines TRBV6-5 with TRBJ1-5; D possibly corresponds to TRBD1 (5 bases). With 6 bases removed from V and 0 bases from J, the gap between germline ends came to 9 bases. This CDR3 has 14 residues. The germline V gene has CDR1 MNHEY and CDR2 SVGAGI. DNA of the CDR3: TGTGCCAGCAGGGAGGGACTTAGCAATCAGCCCCAGCATTTT. Its protein product is CASREGLSNQPQHF.

This clone turned up a few times. J is TRBJ1-2 and V is TRBV11-2; 8 nucleotides align to TRBD1. Germline lookup yields CDR1 SGHAT and CDR2 FQNNGV. This CDR3 region has 15 residues. The V segment lost 1 base and the J segment 7 bases; nucleotides outside the gene matches: 8. The CDR3 region is CASSLAQGASGGYTF. CDR3 nucleotides: TGTGCCAGCAGCTTAGCCCAGGGGGCTTCGGGTGGCTACACCTTC. Full variable domain (remainder filled in from reference TRBV11-2 and TRBJ1-2): EAGVAQSPRYKIIEKRQSVAFWCNPISGHATLYWYQQILGQGPKLLIQFQNNGVVDDSQLPKDRFSAERLKGVDSTLKIQPAKLEDSAVYLCASSLAQGASGGYTFGSGTRLTVV.

DNA for the CDR3: TGTGCCTGGAGTGCTTCTATGGGCCGACCCCAGAAGCAGTACTTC. Translated: CAWSASMGRPQKQYF. The chain combines TRBV30 with TRBJ2-7; D remains unclear. This CDR3 region has 15 residues. The V end lost 1 base, the J end lost 8 bases, and 21 bases lay between the germline ends. Germline loops: CDR1 GTSNPN, CDR2 SVGIG (reference sequence).

This clone has just one count. The chain has TRBV30 and TRBJ1-6, with 11 bases fitting TRBD1. The CDR3 has 16 amino acids. Germline V CDR1 and CDR2: GTSNPN, SVGIG (reference sequence). The V and J ends lost 1 base and 9 bases, in that order; junction bases with no gene match: 8. This CDR3 is CAWSARTGGIGSPLHF. In nucleotides, the CDR3 is TGTGCCTGGAGTGCGAGGACAGGGGGCATAGGTTCACCCCTCCACTTT.

This clone was found once. The chain carries TRBV11-3 and TRBJ2-1; 12 bases line up with TRBD2. V dropped 5 bases and J dropped 8; count of bases not matched to a gene: 7. The germline CDR1 and CDR2 sequences are SGHNT and YENEEA. This CDR3 region has 15 residues. The CDR3 DNA reads TGTGCCAGCAGCCCTGCGACTAGCGGGGGCGATGAGCAGTTCTTC. This encodes CASSPATSGGDEQFF.

The V call is TRBV6-1, the J call TRBJ1-5; 9 nucleotides line up with TRBD1. The CDR3 sequence is 15 residues long. The germline CDR1 and CDR2 sequences are MNHNS and SASEGT. After removal of 7 bases from V and 6 bases from J, the junction contained 10 bases not matched to a gene. The CDR3 is CASNQDRGSSQPQHF. The CDR3 bases are TGTGCCAGCAACCAAGACAGGGGGTCGTCTCAGCCCCAGCATTTT.

This chain links TRBV7-2 with TRBJ1-1; D is unclear. Germline V gene data show CDR1 as SGHTA and CDR2 as FQGNSA. The CDR3 is 12 residues long. V was clipped by 5 bases and J by 10 bases, with 14 bases between them. In DNA, the CDR3 is TGTGCCAGCAGCCCCCAGAGGGTTGGAGCTTTCTTT. Protein: CASSPQRVGAFF. The variable domain in full, completed from reference TRBV7-2 and TRBJ1-1, reads GAGVSQSPSNKVTEKGKDVELRCDPISGHTALYWYRQSLGQGLEFLIYFQGNSAPDKSGLPSDRFSAERTGGSVSTLTIQRTQQEDSAVYLCASSPQRVGAFFGQGTRLTVV.

The V call is TRBV11-2, the J call TRBJ1-1; 8 nucleotides align to TRBD1. The CDR3 has 14 residues. The trim removed 5 bases at V and 5 bases at J, leaving 7 bases unmatched. Germline V lookup: CDR1 SGHAT, CDR2 FQNNGV. This CDR3 reads CASSDDRGGTEAFF. The CDR3 DNA reads TGTGCCAGCAGCGACGACAGGGGAGGAACTGAAGCTTTCTTT.

This sequence joins TRBV14 and TRBJ1-3; D is uncertain. CDR1 and CDR2 (germline): SGHDN, FVKESK. The CDR3 is 17 residues long. V lost 2 bases and J lost 0, with 14 bases in between. In DNA, the CDR3 is TGTGCCAGCAGCCAAAAAGCGGGCTCTAGCTCTGGAAACACCATATATTTT. As protein: CASSQKAGSSSGNTIYF.

This clone has just a few counts. This CDR3 is CASSRDWNTGELFF. The CDR3 nucleotides are TGTGCCAGCAGCAGGGACTGGAACACCGGGGAGCTGTTTTTT. The V and J genes are TRBV6-4 and TRBJ2-2; maybe TRBD2 (6 bases). Between the trimmed V and J ends, which lost 6 bases and 1 base, there was a span of 9 bases. Germline CDR1 MRHNA, CDR2 SNTAGT. The length of the CDR3 is 14 residues.

On this clone: The germline gene is not matched at one end of the junction; a read error may be the cause. This chain links TRBV2 with TRBJ1-3; D uncertain. Germline V gene data show CDR1 as SNHLY and CDR2 as FYNNEI. CDR3 length equals 12 residues. CDR3 in DNA: TGTGCCAGCAGTAAAGCTGGAAACACCATATATTTT. Translation gives CASSKAGNTIYF.

The chain uses TRBV5-5 and TRBJ1-3; no firm D call. V was clipped by 0 bases and J by 2 bases, with 9 bases between them. Germline CDR1 and CDR2: SGHKS and YYEKEE (reference sequence). This CDR3 comprises 15 residues. The CDR3: CASSLVSGTGNTIYF. The CDR3 DNA follows: TGTGCCAGCAGCTTGGTATCTGGGACTGGAAACACCATATATTTT. The full variable domain, rest sourced from reference TRBV5-5 and TRBJ1-3, is DAGVTQSPTHLIKTRGQQVTLRCSPISGHKSVSWYQQVLGQGPQFIFQYYEKEERGRGNFPDRFSARQFPNYSSELNVNALLLGDSALYLCASSLVSGTGNTIYFGEGSWLTVV.

The chain uses TRBV19 and TRBJ1-5; no definite D call. The CDR3 covers 14 residues. V gave up 3 bases and J gave up 0 bases, with 6 bases separating them. Germline loops: CDR1 LNHDA, CDR2 SQIVND (reference sequence). This chain's CDR3 is CASSIGDSNQPQHF. DNA for the CDR3: TGTGCCAGTAGTATCGGGGATAGCAATCAGCCCCAGCATTTT.

The sample holds one count of this clone. The chain recombines TRBV29-1 with TRBJ1-5; a weak D match, TRBD1 (5 bases). The germline V and J ends were trimmed by 3 bases and 3 bases, with 9 bases remaining between them. In germline, CDR1 is SQVTM, CDR2 ANQGSEA. The CDR3 extends over 13 amino acids. CDR3 coding DNA: TGCAGCGTTGACGGGGGACCCAATCAGCCCCAGCATTTT. The encoded protein is CSVDGGPNQPQHF.

By its share, this clone is medium-sized. The chain combines TRBV4-1 with TRBJ1-6; D is undetermined. This CDR3 is 16 amino acids long. Germline lookup yields CDR1 MGHRA and CDR2 YSYEKL. V lost 0 bases and J 7 bases, leaving 13 bases between the germline ends. CDR3 DNA sequence: TGCGCCAGCAGCCAAGAGAGAGCGGGGAGCAATTCACCCCTCCACTTT. This encodes CASSQERAGSNSPLHF.

This sequence joins TRBV5-1 and TRBJ1-4; 9 bases are shared with TRBD1. The CDR3 is 14 residues long. Trimming cost V 4 bases and J 6 bases; bases outside gene matches: 4. Germline loops: CDR1 SGHRS, CDR2 YFSETQ. The DNA for the CDR3 is TGCGCCAGCAGCCCTGACAGGGGGGATGAAAAACTGTTTTTT. It is translated as CASSPDRGDEKLFF.

This sequence joins TRBV7-2 and TRBJ1-1, with no clear D. The length of the CDR3 is 12 residues. CDR1 is SGHTA and CDR2 is FQGNSA in the germline V gene. The V and J ends lost 5 bases and 9 bases respectively, with 13 bases between them. The CDR3 DNA reads as TGTGCCAGCAGCGTAACTACCGGAAAAGCTTTCTTT. Translated: CASSVTTGKAFF. Complete variable domain (other parts from reference TRBV7-2 and TRBJ1-1): GAGVSQSPSNKVTEKGKDVELRCDPISGHTALYWYRQSLGQGLEFLIYFQGNSAPDKSGLPSDRFSAERTGGSVSTLTIQRTQQEDSAVYLCASSVTTGKAFFGQGTRLTVV.

This CDR3 is CASSGYSNQPQHF. In nucleotides, the CDR3 is TGCGCCAGCAGTGGTTATAGCAATCAGCCCCAGCATTTT. The chain employs TRBV10-2 and TRBJ1-5; no clear D gene. V was trimmed by 4 bases and J by 0 bases, leaving 4 bases between them. CDR1 is WSHSY, CDR2 SAAADI, per germline. This CDR3 is built from 13 residues.

This clone was detected a few times. The rearrangement uses TRBV11-2 and TRBJ2-7; the D call may be TRBD1 or TRBD2 (6 bases each). Trimming removed 5 bases at V and 5 bases at J, with 19 bases between. CDR1 and CDR2 from the germline V gene are SGHAT and FQNNGV. The length of the CDR3 is 15 residues. The CDR3 coding sequence is TGTGCCAGCAGCCCGGGGGCGGGGAATCGGGACGAGCAGTACTTC. Its protein product is CASSPGAGNRDEQYF.

The V call is TRBV5-6, the J call TRBJ2-3; 8 bases map to TRBD2. Germline lookup yields CDR1 SGHDT and CDR2 YYEEEE. The CDR3 sequence is 16 residues long. V lost 0 bases, J lost 5 bases, and 8 bases stayed unmatched. CDR3 protein: CASSLAGASGLDTQYF. The CDR3 nucleotides read TGTGCCAGCAGCTTGGCCGGGGCTAGCGGGCTAGATACGCAGTATTTT. The entire variable domain, with the rest obtained from reference TRBV5-6 and TRBJ2-3, is as follows: DAGVTQSPTHLIKTRGQQVTLRCSPKSGHDTVSWYQQALGQGPQFIFQYYEEEERQRGNFPDRFSGHQFPNYSSELNVNALLLGDSALYLCASSLAGASGLDTQYFGPGTRLTVL.